This T cell receptor beta chain came from a study of blood T cell repertoires in COVID-19. Study-wide background: Italy, Spain and the United States were the sources of the convalescent and acute COVID-19 samples. PBMCs, B-cell-depleted T cells, or T cells were the source of the cDNA or gDNA that made up the material.

This CDR3 is 18 amino acids long. V was shortened by 1 base and J by 2 bases, with 19 bases between the two germline ends. Germline CDR1 and CDR2: SEHNR and FQNEAQ (reference sequence). Original methodology: Scientists estimated how many nucleated cells there were by amplifying reference gene primers. The assay was immunoSEQ multiplex PCR, and TCRdb's table has in-frame clones only and misses some. V and J calls and clone size are given by that table; D and trimming were obtained from the DNA. The sample records about 200,000 clones, approximately 83% being singletons. This clonotype was obtained from a human donor with active or convalescent COVID-19. The donor label of this sample is uncertain. The sequenced material came from peripheral blood. J is TRBJ2-3 and V is TRBV7-9; D unresolved. The DNA for the CDR3 is TGTGCCAGCAGCTTAGGTACAGCCCGAAAGTTAATCACAGATACGCAGTATTTT. Its protein is CASSLGTARKLITDTQYF.